By sample fraction, the clone carrying this T cell receptor beta chain is medium-sized (0.01 to 0.1%). The CDR3 runs to 17 residues. After removal of 6 bases from V and 0 bases from J, the junction contained 7 bases not matched to a gene. Before thyroid surgery, none of the patients had received any treatment. TCRdb reanalyzed the PCR reads via MiXCR. The sample has 20,000 to 25,000 clones, over 9.5% seen once. This specimen comes from a study of metastatic and nonmetastatic thyroid tumors. The V call is TRBV12-3 or TRBV12-4, the J call TRBJ2-6; 8 nucleotides line up with TRBD1. The TCR sequence derives from a female donor with papillary thyroid cancer or a benign thyroid nodule (not recorded which). Some clones in this sample may be carry-over from other donors' samples. Sequencing was done on a sample of blood. The CDR3, as DNA: TGTGCCAGCAGAACGGGACAGGCCGTCTCTGGGGCCAACGTCCTGACTTTC. It specifies CASRTGQAVSGANVLTF.